This TCR beta chain was profiled in a study of spatial heterogeneity in lung cancer (dated by TCRdb to between 2017 and 2020). About the study as a whole: More beta-chain than alpha-chain transcripts were consistently detected, likely reflecting higher beta-chain transcript abundance. In the raw uncorrected reads, each unique combination of TCR and UMI appeared more than ten times on average. In non-small cell lung cancer, the study quantitatively compared TCR alpha and beta repertoires across several tumor regions, matched nontumor lung, and blood. TCR repertoire features were related to nonsynonymous mutation counts determined by whole-exome sequencing of tumor tissue. Both alpha and beta chains were TCR-sequenced in samples taken at surgery, namely 220 tumor regions, fewer than 80 matched nontumor lung samples and some 53 PBMC samples.

This clonotype was seen at least ten times. Its antigen remains unidentified. One base away there is no much larger clone; base qualities are not given. The intended sense of this specimen's time point label: sample taken at primary tumor resection. The donors were 65 to 85 patients from the lung TRACERx cohort who had early-stage, untreated non-small cell lung cancer. Without any cell sorting, TCR sequencing was performed on whole RNA extracted either from tumor and nontumor lung tissue or from cryopreserved PBMC samples. Only patients for whom sufficient RNA was available from at least two tumor regions were selected for TCR sequencing. Tumor and adjacent nontumor lung specimens were reviewed by a lung pathologist before selection. The library was obtained by 5' RACE. TCRdb records NextSeq 500 as the sequencer. The TCR library protocol attached a unique molecular identifier to each TCR cDNA molecule to allow correction of PCR and sequencing errors. Under the source paper's analysis protocol: Decombinator tools were used for TCR identification, UMI-based error correction and CDR3 extraction. TCRs above a frequency of 2 per 1,000, corresponding to the top 1% of the tumor frequency distribution, were defined as expanded. Renyi diversity was calculated using the R vegan package after each repertoire was subsampled 100 times to 5,000 TCRs. CDR3 similarity networks were built from amino acid triplet string-kernel similarity, connecting CDR3s with pairwise similarity above 0.82. TCRdb reanalyzed the raw reads on its own, using fastp at Q25 for trimming and MiXCR for clone calling, and kept in-frame beta chains. Every entry covers one CDR3 protein and lists the most common genes and DNA from its rows. For this entry, the V and J calls and clone size follow TCRdb and not the study's own pipeline. The sample table shows approximately 3,000 distinct CDR3 sequences, and 2.5% to 3% are seen once. The ten largest account for around 12% of the sample.

Findings and caveats that apply to the study as a whole: Confirming at a functional level the hypothesis that regional TCRs recognize regional mutations was considered to require additional single-cell paired TCR alpha and beta sequencing.

Reading from cysteine to phenylalanine, the CDR3 counts 17 amino acids. The entry retains the CDR3 DNA only, 51 bases that are in frame from base 1. The germline V gene (reference sequence) sets CDR1 to DFQATT and CDR2 to SNEGSKA. V loses 7 bases of germline sequence and J loses 0 bases, and the interval between the two ends is 23 bases. The sequences come from normal lung tissue next to the tumor, collected at surgery. The sequence is built from TRBV20-1 and TRBJ2-3; the D gene is possibly TRBD2, with 7 bases matching. This sequence originates from a female donor with early-stage non-small cell lung cancer. Read as DNA, the sequence is TGCAGTGGGATATTAGTAACGGCGGGGGCGAGCACAGATACGCAGTATTTT. Its amino acids are CSGILVTAGASTDTQYF.